This T cell receptor (beta chain) was sequenced for a study of T cell repertoires in cytomegalovirus infection. General study findings and limits: Dominating the ex vivo response were HLA-C-restricted CMV-specific TCR beta clonotypes.

TCRdb re-analysed the reads in MiXCR, keeping a single row per CDR3 protein. Among 170,000 or so distinct CDR3 sequences listed, about 17% were seen once. In regard to this clonotype: What it binds is not known.

This CDR3 has 14 amino acids. Trimming removed 6 bases from V and 3 bases from J, with 13 bases in between. This sequence was found in a human donor in good health (CMV status not recorded). Some clones in this sample may be carry-over from other donors' samples. The J gene is TRBJ2-3, the V gene TRBV12-3 or TRBV12-4; D gene unclear. Sequencing was performed on CD8+ T cells from PBMCs. In nucleotides, the CDR3 is TGTGCCAGCAGCCCCCTGCCCGCGACAGATACGCAGTATTTT. Translating gives CASSPLPATDTQYF.